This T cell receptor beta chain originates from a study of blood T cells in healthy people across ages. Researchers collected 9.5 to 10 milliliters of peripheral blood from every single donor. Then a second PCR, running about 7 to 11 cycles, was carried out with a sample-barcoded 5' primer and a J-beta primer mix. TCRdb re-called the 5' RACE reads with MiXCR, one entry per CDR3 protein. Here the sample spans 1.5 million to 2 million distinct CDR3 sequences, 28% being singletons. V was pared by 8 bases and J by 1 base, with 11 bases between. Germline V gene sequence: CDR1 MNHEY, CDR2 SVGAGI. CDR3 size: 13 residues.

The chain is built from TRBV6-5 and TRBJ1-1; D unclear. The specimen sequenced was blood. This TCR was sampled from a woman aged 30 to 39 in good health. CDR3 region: CASRMEANTEAFF. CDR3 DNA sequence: TGTGCCAGCCGGATGGAGGCGAACACTGAAGCTTTCTTT.